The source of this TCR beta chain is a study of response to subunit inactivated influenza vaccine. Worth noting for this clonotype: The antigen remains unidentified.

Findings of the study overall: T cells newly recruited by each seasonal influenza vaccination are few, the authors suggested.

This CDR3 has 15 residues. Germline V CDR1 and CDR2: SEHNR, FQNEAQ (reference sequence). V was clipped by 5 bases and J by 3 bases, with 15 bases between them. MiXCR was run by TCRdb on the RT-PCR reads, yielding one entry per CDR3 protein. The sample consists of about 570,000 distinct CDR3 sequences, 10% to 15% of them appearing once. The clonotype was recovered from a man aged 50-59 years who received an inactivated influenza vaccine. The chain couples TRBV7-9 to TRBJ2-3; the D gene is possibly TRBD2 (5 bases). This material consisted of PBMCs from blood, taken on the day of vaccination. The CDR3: CASSPKRRVTDTQYF. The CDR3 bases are TGTGCCAGCAGCCCGAAGCGGCGGGTGACAGATACGCAGTATTTT.